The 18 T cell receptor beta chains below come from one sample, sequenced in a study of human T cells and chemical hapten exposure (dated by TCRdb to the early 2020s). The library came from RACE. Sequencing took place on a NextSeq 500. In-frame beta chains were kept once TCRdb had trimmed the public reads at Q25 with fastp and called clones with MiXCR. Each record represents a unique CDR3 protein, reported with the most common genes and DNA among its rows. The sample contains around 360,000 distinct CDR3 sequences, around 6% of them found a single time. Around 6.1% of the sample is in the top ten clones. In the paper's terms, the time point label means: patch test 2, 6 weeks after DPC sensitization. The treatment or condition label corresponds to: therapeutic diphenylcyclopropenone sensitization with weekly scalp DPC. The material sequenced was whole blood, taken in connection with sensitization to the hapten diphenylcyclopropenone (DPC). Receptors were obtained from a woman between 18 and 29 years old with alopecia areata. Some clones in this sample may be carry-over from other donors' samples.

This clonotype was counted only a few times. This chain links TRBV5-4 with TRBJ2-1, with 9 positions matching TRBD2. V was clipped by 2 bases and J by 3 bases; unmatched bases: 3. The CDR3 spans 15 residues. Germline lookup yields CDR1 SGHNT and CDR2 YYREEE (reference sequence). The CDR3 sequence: CASSFGGGGYNEQFF. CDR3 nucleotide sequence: TGTGCCAGCAGCTTTGGCGGGGGGGGCTACAATGAGCAGTTCTTC.

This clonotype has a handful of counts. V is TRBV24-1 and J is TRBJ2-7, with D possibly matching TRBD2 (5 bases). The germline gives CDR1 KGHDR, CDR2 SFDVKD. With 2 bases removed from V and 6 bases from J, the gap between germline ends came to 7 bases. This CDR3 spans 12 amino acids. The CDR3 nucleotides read TGTGCCACCAGTGATTCCGGAGGCGAGCAGTACTTC. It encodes CATSDSGGEQYF.

The CDR3 loop reads CASSQVGTSQNTEAFF. For the CDR3, the DNA is TGCGCCAGCAGCCAAGTAGGGACATCCCAGAACACTGAAGCTTTCTTT. V gene TRBV4-1 combines with J gene TRBJ1-1; D possibly corresponds to TRBD1 (6 bases). Trimming cost V 1 base and J 1 base, with 13 bases left between them. The CDR3 is 16 amino acids. The V gene's germline CDR1 is MGHRA and CDR2 YSYEKL.

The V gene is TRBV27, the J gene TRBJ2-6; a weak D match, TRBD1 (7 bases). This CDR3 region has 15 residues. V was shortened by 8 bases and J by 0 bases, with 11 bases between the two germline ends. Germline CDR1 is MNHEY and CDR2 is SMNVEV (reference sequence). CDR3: CASAQGGSGANVLTF. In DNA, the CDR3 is TGTGCCAGCGCCCAGGGGGGCTCTGGGGCCAACGTCCTGACTTTC. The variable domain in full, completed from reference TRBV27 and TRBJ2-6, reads EAQVTQNPRYLITVTGKKLTVTCSQNMNHEYMSWYRQDPGLGLRQIYYSMNVEVTDKGDVPEGYKVSRKEKRNFPLILESPSPNQTSLYFCASAQGGSGANVLTFGAGSRLTVL.

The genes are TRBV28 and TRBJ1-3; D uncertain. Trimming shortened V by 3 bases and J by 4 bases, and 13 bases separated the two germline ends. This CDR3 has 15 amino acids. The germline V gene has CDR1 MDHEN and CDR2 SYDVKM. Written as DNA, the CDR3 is TGTGCCAGCAGTTTCCCCCGACGGGGAGGAAACACCATATATTTT. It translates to CASSFPRRGGNTIYF.

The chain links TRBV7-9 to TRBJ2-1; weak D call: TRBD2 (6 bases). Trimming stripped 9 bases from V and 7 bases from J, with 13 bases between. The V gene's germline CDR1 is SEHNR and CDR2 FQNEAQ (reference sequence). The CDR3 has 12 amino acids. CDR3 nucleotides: TGTGCCAGTGGGACTGGGGCAAATGAGCAGTTCTTC. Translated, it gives CASGTGANEQFF.

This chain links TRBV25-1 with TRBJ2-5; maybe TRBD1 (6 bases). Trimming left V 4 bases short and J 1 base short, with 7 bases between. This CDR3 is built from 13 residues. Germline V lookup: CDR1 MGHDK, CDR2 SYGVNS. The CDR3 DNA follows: TGTGCCAGCAGTGGGGACACCCAAGAGACCCAGTACTTC. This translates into CASSGDTQETQYF. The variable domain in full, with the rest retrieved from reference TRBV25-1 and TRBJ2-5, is EADIYQTPRYLVIGTGKKITLECSQTMGHDKMYWYQQDPGMELHLIHYSYGVNSTEKGDLSSESTVSRIRTEHFPLTLESARPSHTSQYLCASSGDTQETQYFGPGTRLLVL.

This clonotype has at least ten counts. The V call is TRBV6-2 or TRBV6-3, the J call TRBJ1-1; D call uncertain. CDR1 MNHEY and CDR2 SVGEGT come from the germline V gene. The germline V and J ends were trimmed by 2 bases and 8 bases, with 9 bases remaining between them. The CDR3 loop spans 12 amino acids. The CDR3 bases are TGTGCCAGCAGTTACAAGGCCTCCGAAGCTTTCTTT. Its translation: CASSYKASEAFF.

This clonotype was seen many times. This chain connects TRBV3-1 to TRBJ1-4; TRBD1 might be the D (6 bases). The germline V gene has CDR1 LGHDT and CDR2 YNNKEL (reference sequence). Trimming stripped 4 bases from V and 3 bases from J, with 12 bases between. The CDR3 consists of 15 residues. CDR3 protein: CASSPQGRPNEKLFF. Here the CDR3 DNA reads TGTGCCAGCAGCCCTCAGGGGCGGCCTAATGAAAAACTGTTTTTT.

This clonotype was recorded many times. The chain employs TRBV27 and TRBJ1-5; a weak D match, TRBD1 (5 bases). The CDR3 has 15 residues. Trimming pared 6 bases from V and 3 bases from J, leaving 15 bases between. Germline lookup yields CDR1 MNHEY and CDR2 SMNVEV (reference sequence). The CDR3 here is CASRGSTGTNQPQHF. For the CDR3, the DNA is TGTGCCAGCAGGGGGTCCACAGGAACCAATCAGCCCCAGCATTTT.

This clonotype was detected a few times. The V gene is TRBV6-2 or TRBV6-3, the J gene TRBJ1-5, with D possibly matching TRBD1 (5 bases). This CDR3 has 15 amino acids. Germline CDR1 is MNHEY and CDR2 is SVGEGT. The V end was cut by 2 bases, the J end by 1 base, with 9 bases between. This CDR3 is CASSYGQASNQPQHF. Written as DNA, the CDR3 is TGTGCCAGCAGTTACGGACAAGCCAGCAATCAGCCCCAGCATTTT.

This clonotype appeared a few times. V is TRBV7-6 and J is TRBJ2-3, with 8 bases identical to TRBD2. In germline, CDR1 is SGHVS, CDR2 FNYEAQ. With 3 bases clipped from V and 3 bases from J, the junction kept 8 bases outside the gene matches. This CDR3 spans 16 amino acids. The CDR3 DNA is TGTGCCAGCAGCTTTGCCGGGACTAGTGAGACAGATACGCAGTATTTT. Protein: CASSFAGTSETDTQYF.

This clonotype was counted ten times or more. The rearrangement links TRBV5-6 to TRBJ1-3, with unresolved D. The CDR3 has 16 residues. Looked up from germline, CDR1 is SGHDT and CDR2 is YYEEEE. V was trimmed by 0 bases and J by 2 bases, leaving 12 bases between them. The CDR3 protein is CASSLEGAGAGNTIYF. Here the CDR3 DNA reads TGTGCCAGCAGCTTGGAGGGCGCTGGGGCTGGAAACACCATATATTTT.

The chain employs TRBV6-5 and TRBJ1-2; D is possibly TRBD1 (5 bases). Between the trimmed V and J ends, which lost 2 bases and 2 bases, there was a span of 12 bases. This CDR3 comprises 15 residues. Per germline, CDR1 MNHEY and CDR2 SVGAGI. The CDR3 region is CASSYLGGGNYGYTF. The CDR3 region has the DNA TGTGCCAGCAGTTACCTGGGCGGGGGAAACTATGGCTACACCTTC.

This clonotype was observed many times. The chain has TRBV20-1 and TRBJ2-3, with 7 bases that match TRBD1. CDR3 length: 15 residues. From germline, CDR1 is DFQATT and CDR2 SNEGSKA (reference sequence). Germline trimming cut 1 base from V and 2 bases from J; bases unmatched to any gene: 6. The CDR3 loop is CSARGLGQTTDTQYF. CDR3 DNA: TGCAGTGCTAGAGGATTGGGACAGACCACAGATACGCAGTATTTT.

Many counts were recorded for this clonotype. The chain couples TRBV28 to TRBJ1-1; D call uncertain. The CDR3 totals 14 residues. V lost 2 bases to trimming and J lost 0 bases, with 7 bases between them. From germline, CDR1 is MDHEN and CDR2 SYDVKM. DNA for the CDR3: TGTGCCAGCAGTTTAAAAGGGTTGAACACTGAAGCTTTCTTT. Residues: CASSLKGLNTEAFF.

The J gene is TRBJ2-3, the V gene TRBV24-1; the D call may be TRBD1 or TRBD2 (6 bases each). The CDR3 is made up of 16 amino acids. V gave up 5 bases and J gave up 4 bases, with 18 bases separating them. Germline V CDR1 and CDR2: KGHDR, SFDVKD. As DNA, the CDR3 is TGTGCCACCAGTGGGGGGGCGGGGTTCAGGCCAGATACGCAGTATTTT. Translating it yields CATSGGAGFRPDTQYF.

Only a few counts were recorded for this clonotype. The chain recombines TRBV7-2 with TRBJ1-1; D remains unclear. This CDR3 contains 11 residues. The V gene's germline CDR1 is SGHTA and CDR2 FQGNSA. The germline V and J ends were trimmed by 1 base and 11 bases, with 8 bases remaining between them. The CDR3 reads CASSLVTRAFF. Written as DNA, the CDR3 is TGTGCCAGCAGCTTAGTAACTAGGGCTTTCTTT.